This TCR beta chain was recorded in a study of T cells in Graves' hyperthyroidism and ophthalmopathy. Study observations and caveats: From stable hyperthyroidism, ophthalmopathy was separated by a 13 V-J model.

This clonotype was seen many times. What it recognizes is unknown. The V and J ends lost 6 bases and 2 bases, in that order; junction bases with no gene match: 10. Germline V gene lookup returns CDR1 SQVTM and CDR2 ANQGSEA. CDR3 length: 14 amino acids. Using RNA transcripts as the source, TCR beta CDR3 regions were amplified. First-round RT-PCR of the TCR CDR3 relied on the HTBI primer set. TCRdb reanalysed the multiplex PCR reads using MiXCR and keeps one entry per CDR3 protein. The table lists approximately 620,000 distinct CDR3 sequences, approximately 13% of them singletons, with roughly 5.5% in the top ten.

Sequencing used blood. The sequence came from a woman aged 25-40 years with Graves' hyperthyroidism that later progressed to Graves' ophthalmopathy. This chain links TRBV29-1 with TRBJ2-7; 7 nucleotides line up with TRBD1. For the CDR3, the DNA is TGCAGCGTACAACCGGGGCAGGGGGCCTACGAGCAGTACTTC. This codes for CSVQPGQGAYEQYF.